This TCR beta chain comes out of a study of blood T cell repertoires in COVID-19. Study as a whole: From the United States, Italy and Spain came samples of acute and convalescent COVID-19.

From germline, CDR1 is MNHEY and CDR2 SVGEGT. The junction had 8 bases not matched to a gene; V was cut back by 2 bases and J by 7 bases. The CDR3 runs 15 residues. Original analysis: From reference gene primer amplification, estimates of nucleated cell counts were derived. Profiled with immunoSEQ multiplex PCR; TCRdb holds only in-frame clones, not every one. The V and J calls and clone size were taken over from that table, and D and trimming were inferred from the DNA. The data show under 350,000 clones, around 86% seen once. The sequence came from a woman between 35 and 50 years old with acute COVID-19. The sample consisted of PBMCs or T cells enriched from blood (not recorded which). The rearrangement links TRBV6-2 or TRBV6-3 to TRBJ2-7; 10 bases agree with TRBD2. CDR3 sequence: CASSYGFSGRREQYF. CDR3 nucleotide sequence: TGTGCCAGCAGTTACGGGTTTAGCGGGAGGAGGGAGCAGTACTTC.